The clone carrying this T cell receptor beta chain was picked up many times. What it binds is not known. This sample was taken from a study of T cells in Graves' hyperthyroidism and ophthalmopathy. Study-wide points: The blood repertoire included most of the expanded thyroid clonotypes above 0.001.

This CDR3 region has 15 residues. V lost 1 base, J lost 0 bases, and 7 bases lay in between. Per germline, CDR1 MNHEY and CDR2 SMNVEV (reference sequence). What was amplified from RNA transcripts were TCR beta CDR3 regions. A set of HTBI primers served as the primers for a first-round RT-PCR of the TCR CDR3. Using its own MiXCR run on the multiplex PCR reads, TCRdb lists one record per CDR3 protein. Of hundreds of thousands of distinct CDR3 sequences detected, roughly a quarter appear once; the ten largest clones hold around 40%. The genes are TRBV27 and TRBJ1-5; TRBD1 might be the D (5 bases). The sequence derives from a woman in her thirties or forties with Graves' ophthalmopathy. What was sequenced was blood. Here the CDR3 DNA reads TGTGCCAGCAGTTTATGGGGGTATAGCAATCAGCCCCAGCATTTT. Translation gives CASSLWGYSNQPQHF.